The 20 T cell receptor beta chains below were found in one sample sequenced in a study of cytomegalovirus exposure and HLA in healthy donors. Primers: 60 Vbeta forward and 13 Jbeta reverse. Clones were read by immunoSEQ multiplex PCR, and TCRdb kept only the in-frame ones, dropping some. The repertoire includes 100,000 or so clones, about 80% of them detected once, and approximately 2% sits in the top ten. Material: PBMCs. These receptors were collected from a man aged 25 to 40 in good health and CMV-seronegative.

This clone was seen only once. The chain joins TRBV6-4 to TRBJ2-2; 9 bases agree with TRBD1. Germline CDR1 and CDR2: MRHNA and SNTAGT. The CDR3 consists of 15 residues. The J segment lost 5 bases and the V segment lost 6 bases, leaving 7 bases of the junction unmatched. In DNA form, the CDR3 reads TGTGCCAGCAGAAGGCGACAGGGGGAAACCGGGGAGCTGTTTTTT. Amino acids: CASRRRQGETGELFF.

Worth noting for this clone: One junction end does not reproduce the germline sequence, and a read error may be involved. CDR3 sequence (DNA): TGTTCCAGCAGCTTGGGGCAGGCAAACTATGGCTACACCTTC. It yields the protein CSSSLGQANYGYTF. The rearrangement joins TRBV7-9 to TRBJ1-2, with a weak D call TRBD1 (5 bases). Per germline, CDR1 SEHNR and CDR2 FQNEAQ (reference sequence). The CDR3 consists of 14 residues.

Note on this clone: Other DNA sequences in the same sample also yield this CDR3. V gene TRBV28 combines with J gene TRBJ1-5; D unclear. From germline, CDR1 is MDHEN and CDR2 SYDVKM. This CDR3 region has 14 residues. The ends were cut back, 6 bases at V and 6 bases at J, with 15 bases in the middle. The CDR3 nucleotides read TGTGCCAGCAGCCGAGGGCAGTCGGGTCAGCCCCAGCATTTT. Amino acids: CASSRGQSGQPQHF.

The genes are TRBV5-1 and TRBJ1-4, with D possibly matching TRBD1 (6 bases). There are 15 residues in the CDR3. CDR1 and CDR2 (germline): SGHRS, YFSETQ. Trimming left V 0 bases short and J 5 bases short, with 11 bases between. The CDR3 reads CASSLVGGGNEKLFF. Here the CDR3 DNA reads TGCGCCAGCAGCTTGGTAGGGGGGGGCAATGAAAAACTGTTTTTT.

The chain uses TRBV4-3 and TRBJ2-1; TRBD2 might be the D (6 bases). This CDR3 has 16 amino acids. With 0 bases removed from V and 8 bases from J, the gap between germline ends came to 17 bases. Germline V lookup: CDR1 LGHNA, CDR2 YSLEER. This CDR3 reads CASSQELAPPVDEQFF. CDR3 DNA sequence: TGCGCCAGCAGCCAAGAACTAGCTCCCCCGGTCGATGAGCAGTTCTTC.

This clone has only one observation. This chain joins TRBV2 and TRBJ2-3, with TRBD2 matching over 8 bases. Germline values: CDR1 SNHLY, CDR2 FYNNEI. J was trimmed by 1 base and V by 9 bases; bases with no gene match: 9. CDR3 size: 15 residues. This CDR3 reads CASCGGPRGTDTQYF. DNA for the CDR3: TGTGCCAGTTGCGGGGGGCCGCGTGGCACAGATACGCAGTATTTT.

This clone was seen a few times. This rearrangement joins TRBV19 to TRBJ1-5; 7 nucleotides line up with TRBD1. The V gene end was trimmed by 1 base and the J gene end by 5 bases; junction bases not matched to a gene: 8. CDR1 LNHDA and CDR2 SQIVND come from the germline V gene (reference sequence). This CDR3 is 16 amino acids long. Here the CDR3 reads CASSIGAGGGYQPQHF. In DNA, the CDR3 is TGTGCCAGTAGTATAGGGGCGGGAGGGGGCTATCAGCCCCAGCATTTT.

The gene calls are TRBV7-2 and TRBJ1-2; 9 bases agree with TRBD1. Germline V lookup: CDR1 SGHTA, CDR2 FQGNSA. Losses at the gene ends were 5 bases for V and 7 bases for J; bases not matched to a gene: 11. The length of the CDR3 is 15 residues. In nucleotides, the CDR3 is TGTGCCAGCAGCCACAACCCGGGACAGGGTCCTGGCTACACCTTC. Amino acid sequence: CASSHNPGQGPGYTF.

This sequence joins TRBV7-6 and TRBJ2-3; TRBD1 matches at 7 bases. Germline V gene sequence: CDR1 SGHVS, CDR2 FNYEAQ. The CDR3 has 17 residues. The junction had 16 bases not matched to a gene; V was cut back by 0 bases and J by 10 bases. The CDR3 DNA is TGTGCCAGCAGCTTAGCGCCCATGGGACAGCCAGAGCATCCGCAGTATTTT. Amino acids: CASSLAPMGQPEHPQYF.

This rearrangement joins TRBV6-5 to TRBJ2-6, with D perhaps matching TRBD1 (6 bases). Germline V gene sequence: CDR1 MNHEY, CDR2 SVGAGI. The CDR3 has 15 residues. V lost 3 bases and J 2 bases, leaving 8 bases between the germline ends. The chain's CDR3 is CASSYQGPGANVLTF. DNA for the CDR3: TGTGCCAGCAGTTATCAGGGGCCTGGGGCCAACGTCCTGACTTTC.

The chain couples TRBV7-9 to TRBJ2-7, with 9 bases lining up with TRBD2. The ends lost 1 base at V and 6 bases at J; junction bases unmatched: 10. Germline lookup yields CDR1 SEHNR and CDR2 FQNEAQ (reference sequence). The CDR3 extends over 16 amino acids. The DNA of the CDR3 is TGTGCCAGCAGCTTAGTTGGCGGCGGGAGGGCCGGCGAGCAGTACTTC. It is translated as CASSLVGGGRAGEQYF.

V gene TRBV5-6 combines with J gene TRBJ2-3, with D unclear. This CDR3 has 12 residues. With 0 bases removed from V and 4 bases from J, the gap between germline ends came to 3 bases. Germline-derived CDR1 and CDR2 are SGHDT and YYEEEE. This CDR3 is CASSLAADTQYF. The CDR3 DNA follows: TGTGCCAGCAGCTTGGCGGCAGATACGCAGTATTTT.

V usage is TRBV11-1 and J usage is TRBJ2-3, with a possible D match to TRBD1 (6 bases). Germline CDR1 SGHAT, CDR2 FQDESV (reference sequence). The CDR3 has 14 residues. V was clipped by 3 bases and J by 0 bases, with 7 bases between them. The CDR3 spells CASSFTGSTDTQYF. In DNA form, the CDR3 reads TGTGCCAGCAGCTTTACAGGGAGCACAGATACGCAGTATTTT.

The chain carries TRBV5-5 and TRBJ1-4; D gene unclear. This CDR3 has 16 amino acids. The germline gives CDR1 SGHKS, CDR2 YYEKEE (reference sequence). Trimming pared 0 bases from V and 0 bases from J, leaving 9 bases between. The CDR3 DNA sequence: TGTGCCAGCAGCTTGGCCTGGAGGCCAACTAATGAAAAACTGTTTTTT. This gives the protein CASSLAWRPTNEKLFF.

The chain couples TRBV6-5 to TRBJ2-3; no clear D gene. This CDR3 has 15 amino acids. CDR1 and CDR2 from the germline V gene are MNHEY and SVGAGI. V was cut by 0 bases and J by 6 bases, with 13 bases left in between. Written as DNA, the CDR3 is TGTGCCAGCAGTTACTCCCGTCGTCCCCCGGATACGCAGTATTTT. Amino acid sequence: CASSYSRRPPDTQYF.

This CDR3 is CSVGTGGNYGYTF. For the CDR3, the DNA is TGCAGCGTGGGGACAGGGGGCAACTATGGCTACACCTTC. J is TRBJ1-2 and V is TRBV29-1; 12 positions agree with TRBD1. V gave up 6 bases and J gave up 2 bases; unmatched junction bases: 1. There are 13 residues in the CDR3. Germline CDR1 is SQVTM and CDR2 is ANQGSEA.

V is TRBV4-1 and J is TRBJ2-7; D perhaps matches TRBD2 (6 bases). The V gene lost 4 bases and the J gene lost 2 bases, with 18 bases spanning the gap. CDR1 and CDR2 from the germline V gene are MGHRA and YSYEKL. The CDR3 length is 16 residues. CDR3 nucleotides: TGCGCCAGCAGCCCGGGACCGGGACTGAAGACCTACGAGCAGTACTTC. Its protein is CASSPGPGLKTYEQYF.

Remarks on this clone: At the DNA level, this CDR3 is encoded by other sequences in the same sample as well. The V gene is TRBV5-1, the J gene TRBJ1-5; 8 bases agree with TRBD1. Germline V lookup: CDR1 SGHRS, CDR2 YFSETQ. This CDR3 has 14 residues. Unmatched junction bases numbered 0, after V lost 0 bases and J lost 4 bases. CDR3 sequence: CASSLGTGNQPQHF. CDR3 DNA sequence: TGCGCCAGCAGCTTGGGGACAGGGAATCAGCCCCAGCATTTT.

The rearrangement links TRBV27 to TRBJ1-1; 9 bases are a match to TRBD1. Germline CDR1 MNHEY, CDR2 SMNVEV (reference sequence). The trim removed 4 bases at V and 4 bases at J, leaving 7 bases unmatched. This CDR3 has 15 amino acids. The CDR3 region is CASSSTGQGSTEAFF. The CDR3 DNA is TGTGCCAGCAGTTCGACCGGACAGGGGTCCACTGAAGCTTTCTTT.

The gene calls are TRBV7-9 and TRBJ2-5; 7 bases fit TRBD2. The germline gives CDR1 SEHNR, CDR2 FQNEAQ (reference sequence). With 5 bases clipped from V and 3 bases from J, the junction kept 6 bases outside the gene matches. The CDR3 sequence is 14 residues long. The CDR3 reads CASSRDGTKETQYF. Here the CDR3 DNA reads TGTGCCAGCAGCCGGGATGGGACTAAAGAGACCCAGTACTTC.